This T cell receptor (beta chain) appears in the sequencing data of a study of blood T cell repertoires in COVID-19. Overall study: The United States, Italy and Spain provided the acute and convalescent COVID-19 samples.

CDR3 length: 16 residues. The germline gives CDR1 MGHRA, CDR2 YSYEKL. V trimming: 5 bases; J trimming: 6 bases; junction bases outside the gene matches: 6. The table came from immunoSEQ multiplex PCR; TCRdb's copy has only in-frame clones and leaves some out. The table lists over 90,000 clones, 87% of them singletons. The source of this sequence is a middle-aged man with active COVID-19. Sequences were obtained from peripheral blood. This chain connects TRBV4-1 to TRBJ2-2; 13 bases agree with TRBD2. The CDR3 sequence: CASSTTSGGSPGELFF. The CDR3 DNA reads as TGCGCCAGCAGCACGACTAGCGGGGGGTCCCCCGGGGAGCTGTTTTTT.